This T cell receptor (beta chain) stems from a study of identical twins (dated by TCRdb to the mid-2010s). In terms of the full investigation: To test whether fetal clonotypes persist, this study deep-sequenced TCR alpha and beta repertoires from monozygotic twins, from unrelated adults of various ages, and from cord blood. To rule out contamination, the twin experiments were replicated at different times with different library preparation protocols. What the research found in general, with its limitations: In beta out-of-frame sequences, excess twin sharing was weaker, because having fewer shared sequences lowered the signal-to-noise ratio. Compared with coincidental sharing between unrelated individuals, out-of-frame TCR alpha sequences shared between twins showed an excess of sequences with low generation probability. Because the same donors could not be followed over many years, conclusions were based on cross-sectional statistical analysis. Abundant cord blood beta clonotypes carried fewer insertions; young adult naive repertoires showed a weaker similar trend, while memory repertoires showed none. In monozygotic twins, recombination models systematically underestimated out-of-frame TCR alpha sharing, but the models matched the sharing seen between unrelated individuals. Invariant T cells such as MAIT and iNKT could partly confound zero-insertion analyses, though diverse VJ usage argued against this for most clonotypes.

The library was built by means of 5' RACE. TCRdb records Illumina HiSeq 2000 as the sequencer. A universal primer binding site was introduced by template switching, and a unique molecular identifier was present in the final cDNA, enabling accurate counting of TCR cDNA molecules. Specific primers in the conserved constant-segment region were used to synthesize first-strand cDNA for TCR alpha and beta chains. To control for contamination, every cDNA library carried two barcodes: a SMART-Mk sample barcode plus Illumina barcodes. TruSeq adapter sequences and Illumina sample barcodes were added in two successive PCR steps. TCR alpha and beta cDNA libraries were sequenced on the Illumina HiSeq platform with custom primers. On the authors' methods: MiGEC was used to process raw reads and extract unique molecular identifiers, and MiXCR was used to find CDR3 positions. For each individual, recombination models were inferred using an EM algorithm with the repgenHMM and IGoR tools. Shared clonotype analysis was performed with the tcR package in R, normalizing sharing by the product of cloneset sizes. To study raw recombination free of thymic and clonal selection effects, out-of-frame nonproductive sequences were analyzed. Using fastp at Q25 and MiXCR, TCRdb reprocessed the public reads and kept productive beta chains. CDR3 protein duplicates are merged, each entry listing the most common genes and DNA. TCRdb's processing, not the authors' own work, is the source of the V and J calls. Here the sample has fewer than 900,000 distinct CDR3 sequences; approximately 22% occur a single time. The ten top clones hold 4.3% of the sample.

Clipping removes 6 bases from V and 7 bases from J, with 7 as the unmatched junction base count. Reading from cysteine to phenylalanine, the CDR3 counts 15 amino acids. The read is trimmed to its CDR3 DNA, 45 bases read in frame from base 1. The germline V gene yields SNHLY for CDR1 and FYNNEI for CDR2. Comment on this clonotype: Its antigen specificity is not known. Within one base of it there is no much larger clone, and no base qualities were kept.

Every donor was a healthy Caucasian. The twin cohort consisted of three pairs of female monozygotic twins, all aged roughly 18 to 29 years. Peripheral blood mononuclear cells were used as the source from which RNA for TCR libraries was isolated. The same sample was also studied in work on T cells expressing NK-cell markers. As noted in the second study: In sorted CD3+CD56+NKG2C+, CD3+CD56+NKG2C- and CD3+CD56-NKG2C+ T-cell subsets from several donors, TCR beta-chain repertoires were profiled. Among the eight sequenced donors, seven were HCMV-seropositive and one was HCMV-seronegative. In several experiments an anti-gammadeltaTCR antibody was added to restrict sorting to alphabetaTCR-expressing T cells. In six donors, the dominant CD3+CD56+NKG2C+ clonotypes ranked among the top 10 CD8+ clonotypes, making up about 1.0-7.0% of CD8+ T cells. Those dominant clonotypes were again the most abundant among CD3+CD56-NKG2C+ cells in a few donors, at about 28.3-65%. Whether the expanded NKG2C-expressing T cell clones were specific for HCMV antigens remained unclear. Randomly selected healthy volunteers, three men and five women, were used as the eight sequenced donors. HCMV-specific IgG was detected in serum with a commercial ELISA kit to determine HCMV serostatus. For 5 or 6 donors, unsorted PBMC were also used to sequence bulk peripheral blood T-cell repertoires. MIGEC handled demultiplexing of the reads and grouping by UMI, while MiTCR was used to assemble and quantify clonotypes. Only TCR cDNA sequences supported by at least two reads were kept to exclude erroneous sequences. The tcR package was used for downstream repertoire analysis, and clonotypes were matched between fractions using CDR3 nucleotide sequence together with V segment. VDJmatch was used to annotate antigen specificity against VDJdb, with one amino acid substitution in CDR3 allowed.

The chain is encoded by TRBV2 joined to TRBJ2-3; TRBD2 fits 13 bases in the junction. The specimen was PBMCs. The sequence was collected from a woman between 18 and 30 years old in good health. The DNA is TGTGCCAGCAGGGTAGGACTAGCGGGGGAGAATACGCAGTATTTT. It codes for CASRVGLAGENTQYF.